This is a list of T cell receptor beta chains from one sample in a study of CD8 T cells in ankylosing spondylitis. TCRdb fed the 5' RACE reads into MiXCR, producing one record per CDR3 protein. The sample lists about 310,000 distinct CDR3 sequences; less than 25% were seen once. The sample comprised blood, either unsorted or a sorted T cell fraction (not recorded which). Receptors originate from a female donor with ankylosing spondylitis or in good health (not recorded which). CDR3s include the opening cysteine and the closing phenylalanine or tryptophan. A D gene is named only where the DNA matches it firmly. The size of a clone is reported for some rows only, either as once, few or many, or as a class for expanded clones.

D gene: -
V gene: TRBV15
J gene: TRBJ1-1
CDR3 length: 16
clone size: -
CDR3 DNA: TGTGCCACCAGCAGAGATCAGGGTTTTAGGGTTACTGAAGCTTTCTTT
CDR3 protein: CATSRDQGFRVTEAFF

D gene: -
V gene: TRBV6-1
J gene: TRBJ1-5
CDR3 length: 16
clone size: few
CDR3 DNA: TGTGCCAGCAGCCGAAGCCCGACAGGTCTCAATCAGCCCCAGCATTTT
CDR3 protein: CASSRSPTGLNQPQHF

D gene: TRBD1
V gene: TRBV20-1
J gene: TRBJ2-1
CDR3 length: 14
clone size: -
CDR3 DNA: TGCAGTGCCCGGGGACAGGGGATGAACAATGAGCAGTTCTTC
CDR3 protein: CSARGQGMNNEQFF

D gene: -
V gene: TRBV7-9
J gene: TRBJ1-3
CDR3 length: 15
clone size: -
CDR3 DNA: TGTGCCAGCAGCGACACAGGGATCTCTGGAAACACCATATATTTT
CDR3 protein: CASSDTGISGNTIYF

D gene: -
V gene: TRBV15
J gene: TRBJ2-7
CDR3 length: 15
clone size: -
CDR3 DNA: TGTGCCACCAGCAGAGAGCCTAGCCCACCATACGAGCAGTACTTC
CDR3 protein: CATSREPSPPYEQYF

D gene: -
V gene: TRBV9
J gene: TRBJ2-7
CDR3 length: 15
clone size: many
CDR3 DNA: TGTGCCAGCAGCCTTAGCGGGGACAGGGTTTTCGAGCAGTACTTC
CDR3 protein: CASSLSGDRVFEQYF

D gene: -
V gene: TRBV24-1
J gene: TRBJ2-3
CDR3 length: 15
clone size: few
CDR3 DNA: TGTGCCACCAGTGATTACGACTCCAGCACAGATACGCAGTATTTT
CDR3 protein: CATSDYDSSTDTQYF

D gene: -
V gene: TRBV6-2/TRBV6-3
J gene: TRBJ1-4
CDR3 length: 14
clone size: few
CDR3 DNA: TGTGCCAGCGGGACGGCGCCGGCGAATGAAAAACTGTTTTTT
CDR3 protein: CASGTAPANEKLFF

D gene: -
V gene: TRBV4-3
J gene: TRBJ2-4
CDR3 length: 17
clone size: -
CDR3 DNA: TGCGCCAGCAGCCAAGGGATACTACCGGGGTACGACAACATTCAGTACTTC
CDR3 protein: CASSQGILPGYDNIQYF

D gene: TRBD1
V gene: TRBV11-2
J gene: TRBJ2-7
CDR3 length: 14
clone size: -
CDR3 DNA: TGTGCCAGCAGCCAGGACAGGGCTTCCTACGAGCAGTACTTC
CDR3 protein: CASSQDRASYEQYF

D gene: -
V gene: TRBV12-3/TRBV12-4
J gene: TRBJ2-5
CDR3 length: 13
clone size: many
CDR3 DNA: TGTGCCAGCAGTTTAAGGGGGTCAGAGACCCAGTACTTC
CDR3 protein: CASSLRGSETQYF

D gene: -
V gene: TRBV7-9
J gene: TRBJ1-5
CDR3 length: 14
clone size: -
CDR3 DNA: TGTGCCAGCAGCCAGGTGGGAGGGCGTCAGCCCCAGCATTTT
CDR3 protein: CASSQVGGRQPQHF

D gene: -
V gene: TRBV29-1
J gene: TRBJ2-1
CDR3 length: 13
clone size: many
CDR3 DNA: TGCAGCGTTGAGCGGGATAAGACCAATGAGCAGTTCTTC
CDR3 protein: CSVERDKTNEQFF

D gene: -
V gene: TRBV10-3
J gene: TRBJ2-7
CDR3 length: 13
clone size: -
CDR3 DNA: TGTGCCATCCGTAGAGGCGATAGCGGCGAGCAGTACTTC
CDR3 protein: CAIRRGDSGEQYF

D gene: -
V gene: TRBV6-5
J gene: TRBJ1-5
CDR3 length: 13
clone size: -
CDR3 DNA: -
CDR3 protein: CASSYSNISPSIF

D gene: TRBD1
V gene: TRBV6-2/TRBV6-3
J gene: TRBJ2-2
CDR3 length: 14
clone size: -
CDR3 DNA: TGTGCCAGCAGTCGGACAGGGTACACCGGGGAGCTGTTTTTT
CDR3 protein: CASSRTGYTGELFF

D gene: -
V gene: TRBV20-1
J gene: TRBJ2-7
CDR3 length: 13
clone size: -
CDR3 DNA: TGCAGTGCTTACAGGGCTCGGTCCTACGAGCAGTACTTC
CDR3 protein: CSAYRARSYEQYF

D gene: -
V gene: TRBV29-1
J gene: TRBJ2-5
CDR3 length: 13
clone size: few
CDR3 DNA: TGCAGCGTCCAGGGGAGTATCGGGGAGACCCAGTACTTC
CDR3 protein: CSVQGSIGETQYF

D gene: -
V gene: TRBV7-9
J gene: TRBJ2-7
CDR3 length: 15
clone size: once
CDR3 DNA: TGTGCCAGCAGCTTGGTTCCCGGCAGCACCTACGAGCAGTACTTC
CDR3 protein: CASSLVPGSTYEQYF

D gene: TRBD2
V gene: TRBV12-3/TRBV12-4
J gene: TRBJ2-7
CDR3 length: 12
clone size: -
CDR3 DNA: TGTGCCAGCAGCCGTAGCGGGTACGAGCAGTACTTC
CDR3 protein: CASSRSGYEQYF

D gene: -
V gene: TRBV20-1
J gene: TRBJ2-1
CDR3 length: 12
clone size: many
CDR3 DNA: TGCAGTGTCTCCCTTGGACGGGAGTATCAGTTCTTC
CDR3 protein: CSVSLGREYQFF

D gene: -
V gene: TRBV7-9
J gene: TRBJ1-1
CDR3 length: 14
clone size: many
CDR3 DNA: TGTGCCAGCAGCTTACGGTTTTTCAACACTGAAGCTTTCTTT
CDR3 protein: CASSLRFFNTEAFF

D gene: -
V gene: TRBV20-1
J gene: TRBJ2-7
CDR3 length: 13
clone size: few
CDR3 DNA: TGCAGTGCTAGAGGACCGGGGGAGGGGGTGGAGTACTTC
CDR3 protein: CSARGPGEGVEYF

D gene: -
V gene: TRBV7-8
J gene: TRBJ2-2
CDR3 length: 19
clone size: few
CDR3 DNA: TGTGCCAGCAGCTTAGTTTCCGGGAGCGTCTTCCCTAACACCGGGGAGCTGTTTTTT
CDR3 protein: CASSLVSGSVFPNTGELFF

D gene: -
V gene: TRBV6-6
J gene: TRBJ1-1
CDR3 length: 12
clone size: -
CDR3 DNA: TGTGCCAGCATATCCGGGGGGAATGAAGCTTTCTTT
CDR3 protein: CASISGGNEAFF

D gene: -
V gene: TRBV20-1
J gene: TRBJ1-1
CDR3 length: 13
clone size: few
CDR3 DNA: TGCAGTGCTAGAGAGGGCACGAACACTGAAGCTTTCTTT
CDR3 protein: CSAREGTNTEAFF

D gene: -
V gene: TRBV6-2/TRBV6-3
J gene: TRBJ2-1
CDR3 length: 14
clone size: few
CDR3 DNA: TGTGCCACCCGAGTGCCCCAGGGGATAAATGAGCAGTTCTTC
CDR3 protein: CATRVPQGINEQFF

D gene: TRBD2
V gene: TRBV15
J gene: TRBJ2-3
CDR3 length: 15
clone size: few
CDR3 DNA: TGTGCCACCAGGGTGAGACGGGAGGGAACAGATACGCAGTATTTT
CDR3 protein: CATRVRREGTDTQYF

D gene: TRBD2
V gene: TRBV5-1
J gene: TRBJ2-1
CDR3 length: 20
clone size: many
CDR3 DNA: TGCGCCAGCAGCCATCCCCCCCCATCTAATGGGCGGGAGGGCCGGAGGGAGCAGTTCTTC
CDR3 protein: CASSHPPPSNGREGRREQFF